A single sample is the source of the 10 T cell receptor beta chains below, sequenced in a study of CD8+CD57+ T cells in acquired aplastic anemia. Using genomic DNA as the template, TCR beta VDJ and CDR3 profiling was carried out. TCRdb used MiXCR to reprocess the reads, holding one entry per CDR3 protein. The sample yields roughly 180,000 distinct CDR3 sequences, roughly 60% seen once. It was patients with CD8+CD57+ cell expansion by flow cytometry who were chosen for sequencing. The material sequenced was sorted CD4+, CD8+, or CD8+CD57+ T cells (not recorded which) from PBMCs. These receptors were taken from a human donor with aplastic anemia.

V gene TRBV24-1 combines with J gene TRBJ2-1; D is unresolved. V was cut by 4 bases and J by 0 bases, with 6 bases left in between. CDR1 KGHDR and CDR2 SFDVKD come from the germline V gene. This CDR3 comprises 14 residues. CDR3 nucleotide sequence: TGTGCCACCAGTGACCCCTTCTCCTACAATGAGCAGTTCTTC. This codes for CATSDPFSYNEQFF.

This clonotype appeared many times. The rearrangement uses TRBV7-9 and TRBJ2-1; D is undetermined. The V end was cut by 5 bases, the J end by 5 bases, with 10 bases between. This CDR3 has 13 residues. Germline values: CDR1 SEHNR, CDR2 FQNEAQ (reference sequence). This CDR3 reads CASSRVIDNEQFF. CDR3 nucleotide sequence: TGTGCCAGCAGCCGAGTGATAGACAATGAGCAGTTCTTC.

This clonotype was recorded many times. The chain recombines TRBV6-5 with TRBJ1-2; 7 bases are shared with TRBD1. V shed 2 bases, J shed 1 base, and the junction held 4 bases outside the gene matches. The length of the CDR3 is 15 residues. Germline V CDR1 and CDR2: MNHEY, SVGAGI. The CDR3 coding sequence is TGTGCCAGCAGTTACCTGGGACAGATTAACTATGGCTACACCTTC. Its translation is CASSYLGQINYGYTF.

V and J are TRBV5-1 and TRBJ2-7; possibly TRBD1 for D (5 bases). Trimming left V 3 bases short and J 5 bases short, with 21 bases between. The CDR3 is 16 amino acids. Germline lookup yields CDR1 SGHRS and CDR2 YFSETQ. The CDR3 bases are TGCGCCAGCAGCTCCGGCCAGGGTTACAAGTGCGACGAGCAGTACTTC. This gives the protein CASSSGQGYKCDEQYF. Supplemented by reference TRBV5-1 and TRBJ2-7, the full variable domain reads KAGVTQTPRYLIKTRGQQVTLSCSPISGHRSVSWYQQTPGQGLQFLFEYFSETQRNKGNFPGRFSGRQFSNSRSEMNVSTLELGDSALYLCASSSGQGYKCDEQYFGPGTRLTVT.

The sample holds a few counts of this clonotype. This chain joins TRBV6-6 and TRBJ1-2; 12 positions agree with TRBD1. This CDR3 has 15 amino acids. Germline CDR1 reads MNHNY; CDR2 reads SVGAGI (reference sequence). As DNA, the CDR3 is TGTGCTACAGGGACAGGGGGCGTCTTAACGGGTGGCTACACCTTC. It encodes CATGTGGVLTGGYTF.

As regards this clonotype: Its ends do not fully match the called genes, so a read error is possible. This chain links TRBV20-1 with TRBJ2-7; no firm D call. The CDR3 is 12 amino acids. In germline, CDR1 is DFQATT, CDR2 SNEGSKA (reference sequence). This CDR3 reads CSARPGSHEQYF. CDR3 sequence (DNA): TGCAGTGCTCGACCCGGCTCCCACGAGCAGTACTTC.

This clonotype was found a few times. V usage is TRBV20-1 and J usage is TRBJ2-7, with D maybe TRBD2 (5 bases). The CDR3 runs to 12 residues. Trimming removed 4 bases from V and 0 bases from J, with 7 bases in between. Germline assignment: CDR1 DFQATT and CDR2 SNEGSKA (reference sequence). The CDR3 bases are TGCAGTGCTAACGGGGACTCCTACGAGCAGTACTTC. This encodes CSANGDSYEQYF.

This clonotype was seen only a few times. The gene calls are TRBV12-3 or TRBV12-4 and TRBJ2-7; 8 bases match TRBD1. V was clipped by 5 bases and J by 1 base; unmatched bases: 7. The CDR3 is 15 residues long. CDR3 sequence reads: CASSPRGQASYEQYF. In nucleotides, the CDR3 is TGTGCCAGCAGTCCTCGGGGACAGGCGTCCTACGAGCAGTACTTC.

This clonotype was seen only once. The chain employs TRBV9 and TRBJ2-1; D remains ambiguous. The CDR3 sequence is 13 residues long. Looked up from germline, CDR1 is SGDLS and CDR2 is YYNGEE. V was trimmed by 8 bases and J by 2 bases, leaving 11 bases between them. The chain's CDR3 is CASNVGTYNEQFF. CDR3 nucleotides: TGTGCCAGTAATGTAGGCACCTACAATGAGCAGTTCTTC.

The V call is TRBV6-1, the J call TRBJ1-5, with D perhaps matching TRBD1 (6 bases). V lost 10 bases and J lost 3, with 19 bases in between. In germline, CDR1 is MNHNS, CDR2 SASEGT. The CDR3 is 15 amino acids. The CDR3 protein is CATSRGTATNQPQHF. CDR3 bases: TGTGCCACCTCAAGGGGGACGGCTACCAATCAGCCCCAGCATTTT.